The 25 T cell receptor beta chains below all came from one sample that was sequenced in a study of blood T cell repertoires in COVID-19. Measured with immunoSEQ multiplex PCR; TCRdb has only the in-frame clones, and not every one. The table records 250,000 or so clones, 83% of them present only once. The sequenced sample was peripheral blood. Every receptor here comes from a human donor in a cohort sampled during active COVID-19.

J is TRBJ2-1 and V is TRBV28, with 8 nucleotides matching TRBD2. From germline, CDR1 is MDHEN and CDR2 SYDVKM. CDR3 length: 15 residues. The ends lost 8 bases at V and 5 bases at J; junction bases unmatched: 11. The CDR3 DNA follows: TGTGCCAGCTCTGCTACCGGGACTAGGGACAATGAGCAGTTCTTC. The encoded protein is CASSATGTRDNEQFF.

This chain uses TRBV5-1 with TRBJ1-6, with 9 bases aligning to TRBD1. The CDR3 has 15 amino acids. The germline CDR1 and CDR2 sequences are SGHRS and YFSETQ. V gave up 4 bases and J gave up 5 bases; unmatched junction bases: 4. The chain's CDR3 is CASSEQGANNSPLHF. The CDR3 DNA reads TGCGCCAGCAGCGAACAGGGGGCGAATAATTCACCCCTCCACTTT.

V is TRBV27 and J is TRBJ2-7, with a tentative D call TRBD2 (6 bases). CDR3 size: 15 residues. The germline V gene has CDR1 MNHEY and CDR2 SMNVEV (reference sequence). Trimming pared 8 bases from V and 4 bases from J, leaving 21 bases between. The CDR3 coding sequence is TGTGCCAGCTGCAGGTCTACAGTTGGAGGGTACGAGCAGTACTTC. It yields the protein CASCRSTVGGYEQYF.

This clone was picked up one time. The J gene is TRBJ1-2, the V gene TRBV18; maybe TRBD1 (6 bases). The CDR3 has 16 residues. V gave up 3 bases and J gave up 7 bases, with 21 bases separating them. CDR1 KGHSH and CDR2 LQKENI come from the germline V gene. CDR3 sequence reads: CASSPPFSQGVAGYTF. The CDR3 DNA sequence: TGTGCCAGCTCACCCCCGTTTTCACAGGGCGTTGCTGGCTACACCTTC.

This sequence joins TRBV7-8 and TRBJ1-2, with TRBD1 as a possible D gene (5 bases). The CDR3 sequence is 16 residues long. V lost 4 bases and J 0 bases, leaving 15 bases between the germline ends. Germline-derived CDR1 and CDR2 are SGHVS and FQNEAQ. CDR3 nucleotide sequence: TGTGCCAGCAGCTCTGGCGACAGTTGGACTAACTATGGCTACACCTTC. Translated, it gives CASSSGDSWTNYGYTF.

The V and J genes are TRBV14 and TRBJ2-3, with 7 nucleotides matching TRBD2. V was clipped by 0 bases and J by 5 bases; unmatched bases: 2. The CDR3 covers 14 residues. Germline V lookup: CDR1 SGHDN, CDR2 FVKESK. The CDR3 DNA sequence: TGTGCCAGCAGCCAAGAGGTAGCGGGAGATACGCAGTATTTT. Its translation: CASSQEVAGDTQYF.

The J gene is TRBJ1-6, the V gene TRBV7-8; 8 nucleotides line up with TRBD1. Germline loops: CDR1 SGHVS, CDR2 FQNEAQ. The CDR3 is 16 amino acids. V dropped 2 bases and J dropped 2; count of bases not matched to a gene: 2. The CDR3, as DNA: TGTGCCAGCAGCTTAATGACAGGGGCCTATAATTCACCCCTCCACTTT. Translated, it gives CASSLMTGAYNSPLHF.

The rearrangement joins TRBV5-5 to TRBJ1-4; D gene unclear. Germline lookup yields CDR1 SGHKS and CDR2 YYEKEE (reference sequence). Trimming stripped 4 bases from V and 7 bases from J, with 11 bases between. This CDR3 contains 13 residues. CDR3 in DNA: TGTGCCAGCAGCCCCGGGAGGGCTGAAAAACTGTTTTTT. Protein sequence: CASSPGRAEKLFF.

V is TRBV7-9 and J is TRBJ2-7; no clear D gene. Germline V gene data show CDR1 as SEHNR and CDR2 as FQNEAQ (reference sequence). The CDR3 has 14 amino acids. V was clipped by 1 base and J by 3 bases, with 10 bases between them. CDR3 region: CASSLDTNSYEQYF. The DNA for the CDR3 is TGTGCCAGCAGCTTAGATACGAACAGCTACGAGCAGTACTTC. Combining the CDR3 with reference TRBV7-9 and TRBJ2-7 gives the whole variable domain DTGVSQNPRHKITKRGQNVTFRCDPISEHNRLYWYRQTLGQGPEFLTYFQNEAQLEKSRLLSDRFSAERPKGSFSTLEIQRTEQGDSAMYLCASSLDTNSYEQYFGPGTRLTVT.

This chain links TRBV4-1 with TRBJ1-2; possible D gene TRBD1, 5 bases. Germline CDR1 is MGHRA and CDR2 is YSYEKL. The CDR3 totals 14 residues. V lost 4 bases to trimming and J lost 4 bases, with 13 bases between them. The CDR3 DNA is TGCGCCAGCAGCCGAGAGACAGCCCGCTATGGCTACACCTTC. As protein: CASSRETARYGYTF.

The chain combines TRBV4-1 with TRBJ2-7, with TRBD2 as a possible D gene (6 bases). Germline CDR1 MGHRA, CDR2 YSYEKL. The CDR3 contains 15 residues. V was clipped by 5 bases and J by 4 bases, with 18 bases between them. The CDR3 DNA reads as TGCGCCAGCAGCTACGGGGGTCGCCCCCCGTACGAGCAGTACTTC. Translation gives CASSYGGRPPYEQYF.

The CDR3 loop reads CASSGVGSANEKLFF. In nucleotides, the CDR3 is TGCGCCAGCTCGGGGGTCGGATCGGCTAATGAAAAACTGTTTTTT. The chain recombines TRBV5-1 with TRBJ1-4; a possible D gene is TRBD1 (5 bases). The CDR3 is 15 amino acids. V dropped 7 bases and J dropped 3 bases, with 16 bases sitting between them. CDR1 and CDR2 (germline): SGHRS, YFSETQ.

The V gene is TRBV20-1, the J gene TRBJ2-7; D is unresolved. Trimming removed 6 bases from V and 10 bases from J, with 13 bases in between. Germline CDR1 reads DFQATT; CDR2 reads SNEGSKA (reference sequence). The CDR3 covers 10 residues. The CDR3 nucleotides read TGCAGTGCGACCCCGAAGACTCAGTACTTC. Translation: CSATPKTQYF.

This chain links TRBV15 with TRBJ1-2; 10 bases fit TRBD1. V lost 3 bases and J lost 6; bases outside the gene matches: 4. Germline V gene data show CDR1 as LNHNV and CDR2 as YYDKDF (reference sequence). The CDR3 length is 14 residues. CDR3 region: CATSSRQGADGYTF. CDR3 in DNA: TGTGCCACCAGCAGCAGACAGGGGGCGGATGGCTACACCTTC.

This clone was observed a handful of times. The CDR3 here is CASTGGRGGEQYF. The CDR3 DNA reads TGTGCCAGCACCGGGGGTAGGGGGGGCGAGCAGTACTTC. The rearrangement links TRBV7-9 to TRBJ2-7; possible D gene TRBD2, 7 bases. The V end was cut by 7 bases, the J end by 6 bases, with 16 bases between. The CDR3 consists of 13 residues. In germline, CDR1 is SEHNR, CDR2 FQNEAQ (reference sequence).

J is TRBJ2-3 and V is TRBV15; perhaps TRBD1 as D (5 bases). V dropped 4 bases and J dropped 3 bases, with 14 bases sitting between them. Germline V gives CDR1 LNHNV, CDR2 YYDKDF (reference sequence). The CDR3 has 15 amino acids. CDR3 region: CATSIGQGRTDTQYF. The CDR3 bases are TGTGCCACCAGCATCGGGCAGGGTAGGACAGATACGCAGTATTTT.

This clone was seen just once. This sequence joins TRBV19 and TRBJ2-3, with TRBD1 matching 8 bases. The CDR3 runs 15 residues. CDR1 is LNHDA and CDR2 is SQIVND in the germline V gene (reference sequence). After removal of 5 bases from V and 1 base from J, the junction contained 5 bases not matched to a gene. The CDR3 protein is CASSVTTGGTDTQYF. DNA of the CDR3: TGTGCCAGTAGTGTGACGACAGGGGGCACAGATACGCAGTATTTT.

This clone was detected a few times. The chain links TRBV27 to TRBJ1-2; 7 bases map to TRBD1. The length of the CDR3 is 12 residues. Germline lookup yields CDR1 MNHEY and CDR2 SMNVEV (reference sequence). Unmatched junction bases numbered 2, after V lost 3 bases and J lost 7 bases. The CDR3 DNA sequence: TGTGCCAGCAGTTTCAGGGGGACTGGCTACACCTTC. The encoded protein is CASSFRGTGYTF.

The genes are TRBV29-1 and TRBJ2-3, with 7 bases matching TRBD1. The CDR3 has 15 residues. Germline-derived CDR1 and CDR2 are SQVTM and ANQGSEA. Unmatched junction bases numbered 8, after V lost 1 base and J lost 4 bases. CDR3 DNA: TGCAGCGTTGAAGGGGGGCAGGGGGTAGCAGATACGCAGTATTTT. Translating gives CSVEGGQGVADTQYF.

The chain uses TRBV5-1 and TRBJ2-7; the match to TRBD2 covers 11 bases. Germline CDR1 is SGHRS and CDR2 is YFSETQ. V gave up 2 bases and J gave up 2 bases; unmatched junction bases: 0. This CDR3 contains 14 residues. The CDR3 region has the DNA TGCGCCAGCAGCTTTAGCGGGAGGGCCTACGAGCAGTACTTC. It encodes CASSFSGRAYEQYF.

The chain links TRBV5-1 to TRBJ2-1; 7 bases are a match to TRBD1. The germline V gene has CDR1 SGHRS and CDR2 YFSETQ. Germline trimming cut 6 bases from V and 0 bases from J; bases unmatched to any gene: 3. The CDR3 is 14 amino acids. In nucleotides, the CDR3 is TGCGCCAGCAAGACAGGGAGCTCCTACAATGAGCAGTTCTTC. Amino acids: CASKTGSSYNEQFF.

The chain carries TRBV4-1 and TRBJ2-5; a weak D match, TRBD1 (6 bases). Germline loops: CDR1 MGHRA, CDR2 YSYEKL. With 1 base removed from V and 0 bases from J, the gap between germline ends came to 9 bases. CDR3 length equals 15 residues. CDR3 sequence reads: CASSQVGGHQETQYF. The CDR3 DNA is TGCGCCAGCAGCCAAGTAGGGGGACACCAAGAGACCCAGTACTTC.

The J gene is TRBJ2-1, the V gene TRBV10-3; the match to TRBD2 covers 9 bases. Germline V gene lookup returns CDR1 ENHRY and CDR2 SYGVKD. The V segment lost 3 bases and the J segment 4 bases; nucleotides outside the gene matches: 10. This CDR3 is 17 amino acids long. The chain's CDR3 is CAISETPAGGGYNEQFF. CDR3 coding DNA: TGTGCCATCAGTGAAACCCCGGCGGGAGGGGGGTACAATGAGCAGTTCTTC.

The J gene is TRBJ1-4, the V gene TRBV5-4; D gene uncertain. Germline CDR1 reads SGHNT; CDR2 reads YYREEE (reference sequence). The ends were cut back, 0 bases at V and 3 bases at J, with 6 bases in the middle. This CDR3 region has 14 residues. The CDR3 DNA sequence: TGTGCCAGCAGCTTGGCGCAGGCTAATGAAAAACTGTTTTTT. This gives the protein CASSLAQANEKLFF.

In this sample, this clone turned up once. The gene calls are TRBV19 and TRBJ2-5; TRBD1 matches at 11 bases. The junction had 3 bases not matched to a gene; V was cut back by 5 bases and J by 1 base. Germline values: CDR1 LNHDA, CDR2 SQIVND (reference sequence). This CDR3 region has 15 residues. CDR3 DNA: TGTGCCAGTAGTTCGGGACAGGGGGTCCAAGAGACCCAGTACTTC. Its translation: CASSSGQGVQETQYF. Together with reference TRBV19 and TRBJ2-5, the CDR3 gives the full variable domain: DGGITQSPKYLFRKEGQNVTLSCEQNLNHDAMYWYRQDPGQGLRLIYYSQIVNDFQKGDIAEGYSVSREKKESFPLTVTSAQKNPTAFYLCASSSGQGVQETQYFGPGTRLLVL.